One sample yielded the 25 T cell receptor beta chains listed below, sequenced in a study of CD8+ T cells in alopecia areata (dated by TCRdb to 2017 to 2018). Libraries were made using the immunoSEQ multiplex PCR assay. For TCR sequencing, RNA was extracted from every sample and reverse transcribed into cDNA to serve as template. TCRdb retrieved this table from immuneACCESS and kept in-frame rearrangements only. Not all clones are present; in checked studies, unresolved V genes account for under half, and no reason is known for the remainder. Present in this sample are more than 100,000 clones, 45% to 65% of which were seen just once. Roughly 4.3% of the sample is taken by the ten largest. The time point label, as the study defines it: baseline before oral tofacitinib. Sequenced here: CD4+ T cells sorted from blood, sampled at week 0. These receptors all stem from a human donor with alopecia areata.

This chain uses TRBV29-1 with TRBJ2-1; D remains unclear. CDR1 is SQVTM and CDR2 is ANQGSEA in the germline V gene. The CDR3 contains 12 residues. Trimming pared 1 base from V and 11 bases from J, leaving 12 bases between. For the CDR3, the DNA is TGCAGCGTTGAAGTGATAGCACTGAAGCAGTTCTTC. It encodes CSVEVIALKQFF.

The chain joins TRBV9 to TRBJ1-1; TRBD1 matches 11 bases. V gave up 3 bases and J gave up 4 bases; unmatched junction bases: 8. In germline, CDR1 is SGDLS, CDR2 YYNGEE. This CDR3 is 16 amino acids long. The CDR3 coding sequence is TGTGCCAGCAGCGCGGGGACAGGGGGATCGGGCACTGAAGCTTTCTTT. Translated, it gives CASSAGTGGSGTEAFF. The full variable domain, with the rest looked up from reference TRBV9 and TRBJ1-1, is DSGVTQTPKHLITATGQRVTLRCSPRSGDLSVYWYQQSLDQGLQFLIQYYNGEERAKGNILERFSAQQFPDLHSELNLSSLELGDSALYFCASSAGTGGSGTEAFFGQGTRLTVV.

This clone was counted between two and nine times. V and J are TRBV18 and TRBJ2-6, with 7 bases aligning to TRBD1. V shed 8 bases, J shed 0 bases, and the junction held 7 bases outside the gene matches. CDR3 length: 16 residues. Per germline, CDR1 KGHSH and CDR2 LQKENI. The CDR3 is CASAPGQSSGANVLTF. Here the CDR3 DNA reads TGTGCCAGCGCGCCGGGACAGAGCTCTGGGGCCAACGTCCTGACTTTC.

This clone was seen a few times. The chain couples TRBV5-1 to TRBJ2-3; D unresolved. Trimming stripped 7 bases from V and 4 bases from J, with 16 bases between. Germline values: CDR1 SGHRS, CDR2 YFSETQ. CDR3 size: 14 residues. The CDR3 DNA follows: TGCGCCAGCTCCCCTACAAGTACGGCAGATACGCAGTATTTT. Protein sequence: CASSPTSTADTQYF.

V and J are TRBV5-6 and TRBJ2-7; a possible D gene is TRBD1 (6 bases). V was trimmed by 2 bases and J by 5 bases, leaving 14 bases between them. Germline V CDR1 and CDR2: SGHDT, YYEEEE. This CDR3 has 14 residues. Here the CDR3 reads CASSLQGTIDEQYF. The CDR3 nucleotides read TGTGCCAGCAGCTTACAGGGTACAATCGACGAGCAGTACTTC.

This clone was counted a few times. The chain uses TRBV7-3 and TRBJ2-7; 9 nucleotides align to TRBD2. V was clipped by 5 bases and J by 2 bases; unmatched bases: 16. The CDR3 extends over 18 amino acids. From germline, CDR1 is SGHTA and CDR2 FQGTGA. CDR3 sequence (DNA): TGTGCCAGCAGCCCGCGGGCGGGCCGACTAGCGGATACCTACGAGCAGTACTTC. It yields the protein CASSPRAGRLADTYEQYF.

This sequence joins TRBV5-1 and TRBJ2-3; D unclear. The V gene's germline CDR1 is SGHRS and CDR2 YFSETQ. This CDR3 spans 21 amino acids. V was cut by 5 bases and J by 0 bases, with 31 bases left in between. This CDR3 is CASSEGPGPRASPSSTDTQYF. The CDR3 DNA sequence: TGCGCCAGCAGTGAAGGGCCCGGCCCCCGAGCCTCCCCCTCTAGCACAGATACGCAGTATTTT.

In DNA, the CDR3 is TGCGCCAGCAGCCTGGGGGGACTGTCTGGGGCCAACGTCCTGACTTTC. Protein: CASSLGGLSGANVLTF. The chain couples TRBV5-1 to TRBJ2-6; weak D call: TRBD2 (6 bases). The germline V gene has CDR1 SGHRS and CDR2 YFSETQ. This CDR3 spans 16 amino acids. V lost 4 bases to trimming and J lost 1 base, with 12 bases between them. Complete variable domain (other parts from reference TRBV5-1 and TRBJ2-6): KAGVTQTPRYLIKTRGQQVTLSCSPISGHRSVSWYQQTPGQGLQFLFEYFSETQRNKGNFPGRFSGRQFSNSRSEMNVSTLELGDSALYLCASSLGGLSGANVLTFGAGSRLTVL.

The gene calls are TRBV30 and TRBJ2-7; D is undetermined. CDR1 is GTSNPN and CDR2 is SVGIG in the germline V gene (reference sequence). Trimming stripped 2 bases from V and 3 bases from J, with 11 bases between. The length of the CDR3 is 13 residues. CDR3 DNA sequence: TGTGCCTGGAGTCCTGGGTTTGACTACGAGCAGTACTTC. Protein product: CAWSPGFDYEQYF.

The chain carries TRBV30 and TRBJ1-1; 7 bases agree with TRBD1. Losses at the gene ends were 3 bases for V and 4 bases for J; bases not matched to a gene: 11. The germline V gene has CDR1 GTSNPN and CDR2 SVGIG (reference sequence). The CDR3 is made up of 15 amino acids. CDR3 residues: CAWSTKGAIITEAFF. The CDR3, as DNA: TGTGCCTGGAGCACGAAGGGGGCTATTATCACTGAAGCTTTCTTT.

The gene calls are TRBV5-4 and TRBJ2-5, with D unresolved. Germline V lookup: CDR1 SGHNT, CDR2 YYREEE (reference sequence). V was pared by 0 bases and J by 5 bases, with 11 bases between. CDR3 size: 14 residues. DNA for the CDR3: TGTGCCAGCAGCTTGGCCGGCCGATGGGAGACCCAGTACTTC. Protein sequence: CASSLAGRWETQYF.

By proportion, this clone is medium-sized. CDR3: CASSGQTEETQYF. In DNA, the CDR3 is TGCGCCAGCAGTGGCCAGACGGAAGAGACCCAGTACTTC. The chain combines TRBV10-2 with TRBJ2-5; D not certain. This CDR3 has 13 amino acids. The germline V gene encodes CDR1 WSHSY and CDR2 SAAADI. Trimming removed 4 bases at V and 3 bases at J, with 9 bases between.

This chain uses TRBV14 with TRBJ2-1; D is unclear. V was clipped by 1 base and J by 8 bases, with 9 bases between them. Per the germline V gene, CDR1 is SGHDN and CDR2 is FVKESK. The length of the CDR3 is 13 residues. DNA of the CDR3: TGTGCCAGCAGCCAAGGTTCCGGGTATGAGCAGTTCTTC. As protein: CASSQGSGYEQFF.

This clone has a handful of counts. This chain connects TRBV6-1 to TRBJ1-3; D is unclear. The germline gives CDR1 MNHNS, CDR2 SASEGT. V gave up 7 bases and J gave up 1 base, with 8 bases separating them. The CDR3 consists of 13 residues. CDR3 in amino acids: CASTSRSGNTIYF. The CDR3 DNA is TGTGCCAGCACCTCGAGATCTGGAAACACCATATATTTT.

This clone was counted many times. The CDR3 DNA reads TGTGCCAGCAGCTTAGTTCGGCCCACACATGGCTACACCTTC. This sequence encodes CASSLVRPTHGYTF. The chain uses TRBV7-9 and TRBJ1-2; D gene unclear. CDR1 SEHNR and CDR2 FQNEAQ come from the germline V gene (reference sequence). Trimming shortened V by 1 base and J by 6 bases, and 12 bases separated the two germline ends. This CDR3 region has 14 residues.

This clone has just a few counts. The chain carries TRBV4-1 and TRBJ2-1; a possible D gene is TRBD2 (6 bases). There are 15 residues in the CDR3. Germline V gives CDR1 MGHRA, CDR2 YSYEKL. Trimming removed 1 base from V and 2 bases from J, with 9 bases in between. The CDR3 sequence: CASSQGRDAYNEQFF. CDR3 DNA sequence: TGCGCCAGCAGCCAAGGGCGGGATGCCTACAATGAGCAGTTCTTC.

This clone turned up a few times. The chain is built from TRBV15 and TRBJ1-2; no clear D. This CDR3 has 13 amino acids. The germline V and J ends were trimmed by 1 base and 5 bases, with 8 bases remaining between them. The germline V gene encodes CDR1 LNHNV and CDR2 YYDKDF (reference sequence). The CDR3 protein is CATSRGSIYGYTF. Here the CDR3 DNA reads TGTGCCACCAGCAGAGGCAGTATTTATGGCTACACCTTC.

The rearrangement links TRBV5-4 to TRBJ2-5, with D perhaps matching TRBD1 (6 bases). With 2 bases removed from V and 6 bases from J, the gap between germline ends came to 17 bases. The CDR3 has 15 amino acids. Germline-derived CDR1 and CDR2 are SGHNT and YYREEE (reference sequence). Here the CDR3 reads CASSFWTTGSKTQYF. CDR3 nucleotide sequence: TGTGCCAGCAGCTTTTGGACCACAGGGAGTAAGACCCAGTACTTC.

The chain employs TRBV7-8 and TRBJ2-1, with 9 bases fitting TRBD2. CDR1 and CDR2 from the germline V gene are SGHVS and FQNEAQ. V lost 5 bases and J lost 3; bases outside the gene matches: 8. CDR3 size: 16 residues. The CDR3 loop reads CASSTLRGGLYNEQFF. For the CDR3, the DNA is TGTGCCAGCAGCACCTTGCGGGGGGGCCTCTACAATGAGCAGTTCTTC.

As DNA, the CDR3 is TGTGCCAGCAGCTCCACCGGGGGGGCGGGAGTAGAGACCCAGTACTTC. Its protein is CASSSTGGAGVETQYF. The chain combines TRBV7-2 with TRBJ2-5; TRBD2 matches 8 bases. CDR3 length: 16 amino acids. CDR1 is SGHTA and CDR2 is FQGNSA in the germline V gene. V trimming: 4 bases; J trimming: 4 bases; junction bases outside the gene matches: 11.

The genes are TRBV18 and TRBJ2-7; 8 bases match TRBD1. The germline gives CDR1 KGHSH, CDR2 LQKENI. The ends lost 6 bases at V and 0 bases at J; junction bases unmatched: 7. The CDR3 sequence is 15 residues long. CDR3 bases: TGTGCCAGCTCTCCGATCGGGACAGGCTCCTACGAGCAGTACTTC. It codes for CASSPIGTGSYEQYF.

The chain links TRBV5-1 to TRBJ1-2, with D possibly matching TRBD1 (6 bases). This CDR3 has 16 residues. Between the trimmed V and J ends, which lost 0 bases and 0 bases, there was a span of 12 bases. CDR1 and CDR2 (germline): SGHRS, YFSETQ. CDR3 sequence: CASSLGVGGPNYGYTF. The CDR3, as DNA: TGCGCCAGCAGCTTGGGCGTCGGGGGCCCTAACTATGGCTACACCTTC.

The chain couples TRBV20-1 to TRBJ2-1; D remains ambiguous. The CDR3 is made up of 10 amino acids. CDR1 and CDR2 (germline): DFQATT, SNEGSKA (reference sequence). The V end lost 5 bases, the J end lost 5 bases, and 4 bases lay between the germline ends. CDR3 sequence: CSAWNNEQFF. The DNA for the CDR3 is TGCAGTGCTTGGAACAATGAGCAGTTCTTC.

This chain links TRBV2 with TRBJ2-2; unclear D gene. Germline CDR1 and CDR2: SNHLY and FYNNEI. Deletions cut 5 bases from V and 2 bases from J, with 6 bases between. The CDR3 covers 13 residues. The CDR3, as DNA: TGTGCCAGCAGTTCTACAAACACCGGGGAGCTGTTTTTT. As protein: CASSSTNTGELFF.

CDR3 loop: CASSLVHSRETQYF. The DNA for the CDR3 is TGTGCCAGCAGCTTAGTGCACAGCAGGGAGACCCAGTACTTC. The chain employs TRBV7-2 and TRBJ2-5; D is uncertain. The V gene's germline CDR1 is SGHTA and CDR2 FQGNSA. V was clipped by 1 base and J by 5 bases, with 11 bases between them. The CDR3 runs to 14 residues. The entire variable domain, with the rest obtained from reference TRBV7-2 and TRBJ2-5, is as follows: GAGVSQSPSNKVTEKGKDVELRCDPISGHTALYWYRQSLGQGLEFLIYFQGNSAPDKSGLPSDRFSAERTGGSVSTLTIQRTQQEDSAVYLCASSLVHSRETQYFGPGTRLLVL.